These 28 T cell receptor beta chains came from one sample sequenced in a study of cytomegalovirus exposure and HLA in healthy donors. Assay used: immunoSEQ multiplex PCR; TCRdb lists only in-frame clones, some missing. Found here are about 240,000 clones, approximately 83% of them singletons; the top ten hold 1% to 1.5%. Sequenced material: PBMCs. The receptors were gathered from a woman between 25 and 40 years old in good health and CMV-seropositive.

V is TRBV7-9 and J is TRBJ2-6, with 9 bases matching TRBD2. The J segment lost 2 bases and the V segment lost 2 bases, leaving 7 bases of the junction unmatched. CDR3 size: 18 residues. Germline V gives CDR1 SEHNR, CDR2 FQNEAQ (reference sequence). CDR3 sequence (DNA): TGTGCCAGCAGCTTACTAGCGGGAAATGGTGCTGGGGCCAACGTCCTGACTTTC. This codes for CASSLLAGNGAGANVLTF.

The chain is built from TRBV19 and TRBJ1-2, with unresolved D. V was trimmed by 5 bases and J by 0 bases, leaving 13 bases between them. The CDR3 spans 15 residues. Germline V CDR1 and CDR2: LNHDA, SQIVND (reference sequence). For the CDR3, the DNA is TGTGCCAGTAGTGGCTACTATTCAGCTAACTATGGCTACACCTTC. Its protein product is CASSGYYSANYGYTF.

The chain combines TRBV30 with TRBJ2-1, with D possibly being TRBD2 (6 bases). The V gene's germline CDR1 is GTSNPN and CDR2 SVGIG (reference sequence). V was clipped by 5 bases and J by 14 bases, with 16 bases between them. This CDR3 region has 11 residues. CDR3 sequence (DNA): TGTGCCTGGCATCTTTTTGGGGAGGAGTTCTTC. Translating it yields CAWHLFGEEFF.

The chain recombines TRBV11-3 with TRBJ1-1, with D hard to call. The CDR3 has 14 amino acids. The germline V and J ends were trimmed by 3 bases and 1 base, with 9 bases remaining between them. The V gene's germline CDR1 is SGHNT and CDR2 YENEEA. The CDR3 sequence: CASSFREQNTEAFF. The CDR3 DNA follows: TGTGCCAGCAGCTTCCGGGAACAGAACACTGAAGCTTTCTTT.

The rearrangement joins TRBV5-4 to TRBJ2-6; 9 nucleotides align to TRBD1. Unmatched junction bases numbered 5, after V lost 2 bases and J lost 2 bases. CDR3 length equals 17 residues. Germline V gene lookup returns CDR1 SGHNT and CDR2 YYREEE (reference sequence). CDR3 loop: CASSLPGQGPGANVLTF. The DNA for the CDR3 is TGTGCCAGCAGCTTACCCGGACAGGGGCCTGGGGCCAACGTCCTGACTTTC.

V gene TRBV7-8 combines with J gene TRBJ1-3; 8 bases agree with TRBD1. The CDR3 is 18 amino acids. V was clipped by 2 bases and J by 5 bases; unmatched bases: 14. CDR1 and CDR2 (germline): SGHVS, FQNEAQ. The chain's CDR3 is CASSLLRDRPGPRNTIYF. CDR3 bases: TGTGCCAGCAGCTTACTACGGGACAGGCCAGGGCCCCGAAACACCATATATTTT. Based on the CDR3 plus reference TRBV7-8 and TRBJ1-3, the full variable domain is GAGVSQSPRYKVAKRGQDVALRCDPISGHVSLFWYQQALGQGPEFLTYFQNEAQLDKSGLPSDRFFAERPEGSVSTLKIQRTQQEDSAVYLCASSLLRDRPGPRNTIYFGEGSWLTVV.

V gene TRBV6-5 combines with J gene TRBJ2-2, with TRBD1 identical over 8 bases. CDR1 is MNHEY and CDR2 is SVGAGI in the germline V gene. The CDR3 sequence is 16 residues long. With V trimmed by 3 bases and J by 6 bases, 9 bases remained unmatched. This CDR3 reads CASSYMGQEASGELFF. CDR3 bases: TGTGCCAGCAGTTATATGGGACAGGAGGCCTCCGGGGAGCTGTTTTTT.

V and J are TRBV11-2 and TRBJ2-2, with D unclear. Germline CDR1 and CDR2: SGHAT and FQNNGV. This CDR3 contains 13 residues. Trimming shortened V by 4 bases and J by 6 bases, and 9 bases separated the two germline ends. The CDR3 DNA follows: TGTGCCAGCAGCTCCCCAGTGGCCGGGGAGCTGTTTTTT. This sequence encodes CASSSPVAGELFF.

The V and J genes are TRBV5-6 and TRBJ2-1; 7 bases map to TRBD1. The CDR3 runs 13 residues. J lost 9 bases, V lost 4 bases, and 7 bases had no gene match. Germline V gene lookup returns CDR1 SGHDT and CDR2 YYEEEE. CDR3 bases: TGTGCCAGCAGCCCGACAGGGTATAGTGAGCAGTTCTTC. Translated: CASSPTGYSEQFF.

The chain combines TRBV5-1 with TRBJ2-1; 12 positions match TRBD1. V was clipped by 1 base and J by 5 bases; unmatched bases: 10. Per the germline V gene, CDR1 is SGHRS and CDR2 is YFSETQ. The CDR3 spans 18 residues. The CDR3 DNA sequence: TGCGCCAGCAGCTTGCCCAGGGACAGGGGGCACCGAAACAATGAGCAGTTCTTC. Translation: CASSLPRDRGHRNNEQFF.

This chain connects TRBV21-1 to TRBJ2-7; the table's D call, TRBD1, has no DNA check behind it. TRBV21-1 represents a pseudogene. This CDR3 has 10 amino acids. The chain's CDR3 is CASSPGEQYF. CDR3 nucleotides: TGTGCCAGCAGCCCAGGCGAGCAGTACTTC.

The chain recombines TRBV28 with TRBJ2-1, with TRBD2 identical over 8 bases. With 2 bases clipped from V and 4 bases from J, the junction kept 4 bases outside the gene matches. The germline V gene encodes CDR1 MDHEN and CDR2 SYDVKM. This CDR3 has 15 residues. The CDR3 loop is CASSLTSGAYNEQFF. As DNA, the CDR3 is TGTGCCAGCAGTTTAACTAGCGGTGCATACAATGAGCAGTTCTTC.

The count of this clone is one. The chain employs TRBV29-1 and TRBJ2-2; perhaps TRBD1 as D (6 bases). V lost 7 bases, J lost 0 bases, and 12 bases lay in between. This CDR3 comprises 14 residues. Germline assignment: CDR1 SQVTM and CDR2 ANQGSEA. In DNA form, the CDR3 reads TGCAGCGGTCGTCGGACAGCGAACACCGGGGAGCTGTTTTTT. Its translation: CSGRRTANTGELFF.

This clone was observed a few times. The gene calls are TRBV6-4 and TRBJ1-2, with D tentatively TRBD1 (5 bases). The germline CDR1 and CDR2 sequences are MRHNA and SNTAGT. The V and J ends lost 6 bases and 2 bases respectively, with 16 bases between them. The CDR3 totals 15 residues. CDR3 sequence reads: CASSLVAGENYGYTF. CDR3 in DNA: TGTGCCAGCAGCCTCGTCGCGGGGGAGAACTATGGCTACACCTTC.

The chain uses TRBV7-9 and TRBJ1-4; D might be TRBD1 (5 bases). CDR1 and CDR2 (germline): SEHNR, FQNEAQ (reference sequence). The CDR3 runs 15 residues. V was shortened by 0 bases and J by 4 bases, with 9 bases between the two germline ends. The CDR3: CASSLAQDYNEKLFF. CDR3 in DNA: TGTGCCAGCAGCTTAGCACAGGACTATAATGAAAAACTGTTTTTT.

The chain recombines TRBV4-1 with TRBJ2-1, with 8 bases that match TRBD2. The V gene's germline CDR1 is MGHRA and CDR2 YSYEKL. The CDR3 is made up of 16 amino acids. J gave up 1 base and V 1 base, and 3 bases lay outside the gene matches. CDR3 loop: CASSQVAGRSYNEQFF. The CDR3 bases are TGCGCCAGCAGCCAAGTAGCGGGAAGGTCCTACAATGAGCAGTTCTTC.

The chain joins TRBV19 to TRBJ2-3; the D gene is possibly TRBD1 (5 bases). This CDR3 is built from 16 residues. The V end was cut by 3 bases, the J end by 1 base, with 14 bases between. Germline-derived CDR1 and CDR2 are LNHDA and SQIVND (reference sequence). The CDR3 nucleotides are TGTGCCAGTAGTATGGCGGCTGGACACCGCACAGATACGCAGTATTTT. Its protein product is CASSMAAGHRTDTQYF.

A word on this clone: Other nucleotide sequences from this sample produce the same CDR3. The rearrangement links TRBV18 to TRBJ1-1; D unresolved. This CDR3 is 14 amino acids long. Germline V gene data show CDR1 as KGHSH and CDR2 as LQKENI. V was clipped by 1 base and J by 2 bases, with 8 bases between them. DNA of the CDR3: TGTGCCAGCTCACCACAAACAGCCAACACTGAAGCTTTCTTT. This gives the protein CASSPQTANTEAFF.

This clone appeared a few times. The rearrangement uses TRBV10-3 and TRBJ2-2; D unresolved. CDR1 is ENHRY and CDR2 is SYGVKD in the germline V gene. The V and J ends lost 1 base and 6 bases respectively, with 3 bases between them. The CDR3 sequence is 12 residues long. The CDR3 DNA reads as TGTGCCATCAGTGAGTACTCCGGGGAGCTGTTTTTT. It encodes CAISEYSGELFF.

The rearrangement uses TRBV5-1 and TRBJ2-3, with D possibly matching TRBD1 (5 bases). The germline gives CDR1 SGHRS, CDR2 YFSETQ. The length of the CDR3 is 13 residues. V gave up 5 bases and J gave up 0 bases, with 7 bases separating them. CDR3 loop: CASRQESTDTQYF. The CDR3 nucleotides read TGCGCCAGCAGACAGGAAAGCACAGATACGCAGTATTTT.

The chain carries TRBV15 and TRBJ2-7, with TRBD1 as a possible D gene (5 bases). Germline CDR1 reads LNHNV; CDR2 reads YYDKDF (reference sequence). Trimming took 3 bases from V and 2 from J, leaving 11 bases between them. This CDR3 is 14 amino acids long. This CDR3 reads CATSSYRFPYEQYF. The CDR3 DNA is TGTGCCACCAGCAGCTACAGGTTCCCCTACGAGCAGTACTTC.

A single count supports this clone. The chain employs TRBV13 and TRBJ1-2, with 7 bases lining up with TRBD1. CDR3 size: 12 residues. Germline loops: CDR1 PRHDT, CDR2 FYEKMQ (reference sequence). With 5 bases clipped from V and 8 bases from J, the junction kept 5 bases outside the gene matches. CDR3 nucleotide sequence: TGTGCCAGCAGCCTAAACAGGGGCGGCTACACCTTC. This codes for CASSLNRGGYTF.

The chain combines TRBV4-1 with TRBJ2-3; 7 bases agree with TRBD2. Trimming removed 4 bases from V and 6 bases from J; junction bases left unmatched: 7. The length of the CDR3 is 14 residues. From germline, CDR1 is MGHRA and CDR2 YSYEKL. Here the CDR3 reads CASSPVGGWDTQYF. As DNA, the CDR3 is TGCGCCAGCAGCCCGGTCGGGGGGTGGGATACGCAGTATTTT.

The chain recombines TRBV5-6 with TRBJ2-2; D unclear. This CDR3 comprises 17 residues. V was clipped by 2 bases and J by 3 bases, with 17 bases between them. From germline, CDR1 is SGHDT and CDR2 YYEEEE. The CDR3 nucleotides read TGTGCCAGCAGCTTCTCCCCCTCCCTCCGGGACACCGGGGAGCTGTTTTTT. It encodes CASSFSPSLRDTGELFF.

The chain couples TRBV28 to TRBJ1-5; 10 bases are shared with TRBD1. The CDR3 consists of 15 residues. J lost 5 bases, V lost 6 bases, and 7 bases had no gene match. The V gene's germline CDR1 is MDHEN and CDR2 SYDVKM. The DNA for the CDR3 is TGTGCCAGCAGGGCCGGGACAGGGGTTTATCAGCCCCAGCATTTT. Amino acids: CASRAGTGVYQPQHF.

CDR3 residues: CASSHEDGGGPKNIQYF. The CDR3 DNA follows: TGCGCCAGCAGCCACGAGGATGGCGGAGGGCCAAAAAACATTCAGTACTTC. The chain uses TRBV4-1 and TRBJ2-4, with a possible D match to TRBD2 (6 bases). Trimming cost V 3 bases and J 4 bases, with 19 bases left between them. The CDR3 is 17 residues long. The V gene's germline CDR1 is MGHRA and CDR2 YSYEKL.

CDR3 in DNA: TGCGCCAGCAGCTCCTCGTCGCCGGGACAGCAGAACACTGAAGCTTTCTTT. Amino acids: CASSSSSPGQQNTEAFF. The gene calls are TRBV5-1 and TRBJ1-1; 7 bases are shared with TRBD1. V trimming: 3 bases; J trimming: 1 base; junction bases outside the gene matches: 12. The V gene's germline CDR1 is SGHRS and CDR2 YFSETQ. CDR3 length equals 17 residues.

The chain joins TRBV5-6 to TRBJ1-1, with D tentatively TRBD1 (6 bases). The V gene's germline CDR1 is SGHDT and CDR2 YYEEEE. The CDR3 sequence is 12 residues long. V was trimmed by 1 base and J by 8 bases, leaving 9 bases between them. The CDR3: CASSLSGTEAFF. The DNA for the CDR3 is TGTGCCAGCAGCTTGAGCGGGACAGAAGCTTTCTTT.